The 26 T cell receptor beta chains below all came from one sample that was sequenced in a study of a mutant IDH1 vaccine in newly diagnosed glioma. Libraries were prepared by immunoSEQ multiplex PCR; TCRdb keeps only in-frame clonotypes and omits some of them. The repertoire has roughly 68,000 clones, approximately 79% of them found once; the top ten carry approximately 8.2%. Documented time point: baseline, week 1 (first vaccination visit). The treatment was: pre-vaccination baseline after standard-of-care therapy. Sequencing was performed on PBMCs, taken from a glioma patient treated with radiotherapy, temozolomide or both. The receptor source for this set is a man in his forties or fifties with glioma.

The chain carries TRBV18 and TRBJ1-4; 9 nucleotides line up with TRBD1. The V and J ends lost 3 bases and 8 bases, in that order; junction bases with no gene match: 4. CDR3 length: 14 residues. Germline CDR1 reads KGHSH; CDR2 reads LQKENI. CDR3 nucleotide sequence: TGTGCCAGCTCACCTGACAGGGGGGACGAAAAACTGTTTTTT. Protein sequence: CASSPDRGDEKLFF. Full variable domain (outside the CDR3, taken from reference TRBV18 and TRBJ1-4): NAGVMQNPRHLVRRRGQEARLRCSPMKGHSHVYWYRQLPEEGLKFMVYLQKENIIDESGMPKERFSAEFPKEGPSILRIQQVVRGDSAAYFCASSPDRGDEKLFFGSGTQLSVL.

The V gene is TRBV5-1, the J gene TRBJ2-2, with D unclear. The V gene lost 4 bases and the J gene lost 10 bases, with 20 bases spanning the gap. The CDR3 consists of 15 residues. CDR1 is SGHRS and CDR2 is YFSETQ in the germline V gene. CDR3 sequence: CASSDGTFEVEELFF. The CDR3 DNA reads TGCGCCAGCAGCGACGGTACCTTTGAGGTCGAGGAGCTGTTTTTT.

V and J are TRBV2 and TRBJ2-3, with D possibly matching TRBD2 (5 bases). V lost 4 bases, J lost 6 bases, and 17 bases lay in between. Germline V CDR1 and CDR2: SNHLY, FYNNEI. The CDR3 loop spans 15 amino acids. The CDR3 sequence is CASSVERAPTDTQYF. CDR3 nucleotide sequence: TGTGCCAGCAGTGTTGAGAGGGCACCCACGGATACGCAGTATTTT. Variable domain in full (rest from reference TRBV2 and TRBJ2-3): EPEVTQTPSHQVTQMGQEVILRCVPISNHLYFYWYRQILGQKVEFLVSFYNNEISEKSEIFDDQFSVERPDGSNFTLKIRSTKLEDSAMYFCASSVERAPTDTQYFGPGTRLTVL.

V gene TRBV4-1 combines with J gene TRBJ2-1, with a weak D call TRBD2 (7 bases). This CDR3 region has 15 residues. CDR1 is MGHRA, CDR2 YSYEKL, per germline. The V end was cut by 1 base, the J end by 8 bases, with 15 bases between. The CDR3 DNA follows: TGCGCCAGCAGCCAAGTCGGGGTAGGGGGGGATGAGCAGTTCTTC. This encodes CASSQVGVGGDEQFF.

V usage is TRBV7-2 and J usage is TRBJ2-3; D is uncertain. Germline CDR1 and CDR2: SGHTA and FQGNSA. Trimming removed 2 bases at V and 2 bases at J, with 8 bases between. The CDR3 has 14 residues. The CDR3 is CASSLQQTTDTQYF. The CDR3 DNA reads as TGTGCCAGCAGCTTACAGCAGACCACAGATACGCAGTATTTT.

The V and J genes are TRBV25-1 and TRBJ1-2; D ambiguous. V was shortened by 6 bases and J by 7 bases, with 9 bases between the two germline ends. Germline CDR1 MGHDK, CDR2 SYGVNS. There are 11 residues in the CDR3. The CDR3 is CASRAVGGYTF. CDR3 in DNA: TGTGCCAGCAGGGCTGTAGGTGGCTACACCTTC.

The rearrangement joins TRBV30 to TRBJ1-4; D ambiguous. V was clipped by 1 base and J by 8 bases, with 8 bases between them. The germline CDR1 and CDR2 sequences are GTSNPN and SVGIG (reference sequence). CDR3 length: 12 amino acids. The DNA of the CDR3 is TGTGCCTGGAGTGAGATAAGGGAAAAACTGTTTTTT. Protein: CAWSEIREKLFF.

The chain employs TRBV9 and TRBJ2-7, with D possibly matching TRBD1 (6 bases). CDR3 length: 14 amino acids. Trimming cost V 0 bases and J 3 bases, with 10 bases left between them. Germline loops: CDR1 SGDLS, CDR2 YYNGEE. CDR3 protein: CASSVGGQSYEQYF. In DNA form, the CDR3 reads TGTGCCAGCAGCGTAGGTGGACAGAGCTACGAGCAGTACTTC.

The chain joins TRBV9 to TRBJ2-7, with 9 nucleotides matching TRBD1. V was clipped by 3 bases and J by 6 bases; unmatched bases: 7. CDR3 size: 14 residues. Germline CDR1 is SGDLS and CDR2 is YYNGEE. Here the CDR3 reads CASSAGQGFGEQYF. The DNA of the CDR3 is TGTGCCAGCAGCGCCGGACAGGGGTTCGGCGAGCAGTACTTC.

CDR3: CASSEIESYTF. CDR3 DNA sequence: TGTGCCAGCAGTGAGATTGAAAGCTACACCTTC. The gene calls are TRBV2 and TRBJ1-2, with no clear D. Trimming stripped 3 bases from V and 9 bases from J, with 8 bases between. CDR1 is SNHLY and CDR2 is FYNNEI in the germline V gene. The CDR3 spans 11 residues.

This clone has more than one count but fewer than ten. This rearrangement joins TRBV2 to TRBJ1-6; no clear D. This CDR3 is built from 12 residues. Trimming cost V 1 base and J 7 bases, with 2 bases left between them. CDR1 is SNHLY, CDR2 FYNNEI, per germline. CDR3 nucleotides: TGTGCCAGCAGTGAAGGGAATTCACCCCTCCACTTT. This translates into CASSEGNSPLHF.

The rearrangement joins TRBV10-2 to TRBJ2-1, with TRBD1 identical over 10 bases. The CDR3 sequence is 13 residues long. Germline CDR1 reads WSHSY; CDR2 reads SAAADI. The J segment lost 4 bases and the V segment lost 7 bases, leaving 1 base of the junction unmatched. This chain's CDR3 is CASKGQGYNEQFF. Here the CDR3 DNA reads TGCGCCAGCAAGGGACAGGGGTACAATGAGCAGTTCTTC.

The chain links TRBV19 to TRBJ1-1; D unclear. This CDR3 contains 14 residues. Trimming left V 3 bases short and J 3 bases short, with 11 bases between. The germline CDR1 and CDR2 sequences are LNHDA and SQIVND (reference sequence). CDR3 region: CASSIADRHTEAFF. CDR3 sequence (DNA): TGTGCCAGTAGTATCGCTGATAGGCACACTGAAGCTTTCTTT.

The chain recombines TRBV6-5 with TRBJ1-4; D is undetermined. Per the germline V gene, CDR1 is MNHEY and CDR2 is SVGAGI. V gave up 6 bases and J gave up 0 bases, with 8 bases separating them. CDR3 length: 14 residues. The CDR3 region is CASRRRSTNEKLFF. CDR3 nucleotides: TGTGCCAGCAGGCGACGTTCAACTAATGAAAAACTGTTTTTT.

This CDR3 is CASSPPSGYNEQFF. CDR3 nucleotides: TGTGCCAGCAGTCCCCCTAGCGGCTACAATGAGCAGTTCTTC. The chain links TRBV6-6 to TRBJ2-1; 7 bases match TRBD2. This CDR3 comprises 14 residues. J was trimmed by 3 bases and V by 5 bases; bases with no gene match: 4. The germline CDR1 and CDR2 sequences are MNHNY and SVGAGI (reference sequence).

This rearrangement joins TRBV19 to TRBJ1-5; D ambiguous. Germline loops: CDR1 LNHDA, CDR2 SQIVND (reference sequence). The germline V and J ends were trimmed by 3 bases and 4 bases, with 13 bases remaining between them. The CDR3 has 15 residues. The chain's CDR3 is CASSIIRTVNQPQHF. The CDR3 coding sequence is TGTGCCAGTAGTATCATCCGGACGGTGAATCAGCCCCAGCATTTT.

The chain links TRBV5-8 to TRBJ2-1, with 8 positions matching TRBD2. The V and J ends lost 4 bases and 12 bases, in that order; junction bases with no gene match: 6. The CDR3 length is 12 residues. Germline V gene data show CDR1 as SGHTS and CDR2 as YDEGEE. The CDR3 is CASSPRTSRQFF. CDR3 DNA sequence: TGTGCCAGCAGCCCTAGGACTAGCCGGCAGTTCTTC.

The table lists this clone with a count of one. The CDR3 sequence is CASSYSKGGSYNEQFF. The CDR3 DNA reads as TGTGCCAGCAGTTACTCGAAAGGGGGCTCCTACAATGAGCAGTTCTTC. The rearrangement uses TRBV6-5 and TRBJ2-1; TRBD1 is a possible D gene (6 bases). Germline V CDR1 and CDR2: MNHEY, SVGAGI. This CDR3 contains 16 residues. Trimming removed 0 bases at V and 0 bases at J, with 9 bases between.

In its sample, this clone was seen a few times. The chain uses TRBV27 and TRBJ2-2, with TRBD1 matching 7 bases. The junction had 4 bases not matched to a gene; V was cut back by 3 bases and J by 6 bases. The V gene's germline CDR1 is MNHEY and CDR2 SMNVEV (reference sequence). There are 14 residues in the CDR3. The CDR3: CASSFFGQAGELFF. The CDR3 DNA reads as TGTGCCAGCAGTTTTTTCGGACAGGCCGGGGAGCTGTTTTTT.

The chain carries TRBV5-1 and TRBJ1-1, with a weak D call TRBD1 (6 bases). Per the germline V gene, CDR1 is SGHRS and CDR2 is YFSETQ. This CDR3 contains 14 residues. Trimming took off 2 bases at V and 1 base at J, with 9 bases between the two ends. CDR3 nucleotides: TGCGCCAGCAGCTTTGTACAGGGGAACACTGAAGCTTTCTTT. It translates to CASSFVQGNTEAFF.

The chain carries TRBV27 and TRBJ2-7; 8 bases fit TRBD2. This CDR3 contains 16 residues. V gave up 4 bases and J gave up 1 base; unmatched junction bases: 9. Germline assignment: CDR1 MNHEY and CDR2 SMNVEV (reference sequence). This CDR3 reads CASSSHSGAGSYEQYF. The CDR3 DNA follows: TGTGCCAGCAGTTCCCATAGCGGGGCGGGGTCCTACGAGCAGTACTTC.

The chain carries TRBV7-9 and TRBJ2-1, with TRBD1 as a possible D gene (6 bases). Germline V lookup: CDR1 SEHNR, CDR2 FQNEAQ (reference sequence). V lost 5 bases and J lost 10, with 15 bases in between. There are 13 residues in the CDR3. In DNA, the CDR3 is TGTGCCAGCAGCCGTATTTTAGACAGGGAGCAGTTCTTC. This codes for CASSRILDREQFF.

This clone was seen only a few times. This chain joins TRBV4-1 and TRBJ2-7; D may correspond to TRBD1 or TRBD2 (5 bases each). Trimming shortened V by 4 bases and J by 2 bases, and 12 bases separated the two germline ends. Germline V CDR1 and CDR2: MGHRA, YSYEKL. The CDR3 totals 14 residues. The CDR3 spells CASSRPGPTYEQYF. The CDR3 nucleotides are TGCGCCAGCAGCCGCCCGGGACCAACCTACGAGCAGTACTTC.

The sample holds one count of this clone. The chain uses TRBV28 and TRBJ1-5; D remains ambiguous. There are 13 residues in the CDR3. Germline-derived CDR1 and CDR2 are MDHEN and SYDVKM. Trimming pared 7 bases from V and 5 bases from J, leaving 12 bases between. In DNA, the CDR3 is TGTGCCAGCAAGGGTAGCGGGGATCAGCCCCAGCATTTT. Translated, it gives CASKGSGDQPQHF.

Here the CDR3 DNA reads TGCAGTGCTAGAGTTGAGGAAGCTTTCTTT. Protein sequence: CSARVEEAFF. The V and J genes are TRBV20-1 and TRBJ1-1; D is unresolved. V lost 1 base to trimming and J lost 8 bases, with 5 bases between them. CDR1 is DFQATT, CDR2 SNEGSKA, per germline (reference sequence). The CDR3 spans 10 residues.

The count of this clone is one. CDR3 sequence reads: CASSLQLGGTYNEQFF. The CDR3 DNA is TGTGCCAGCAGCTTACAGTTGGGGGGGACCTACAATGAGCAGTTCTTC. V gene TRBV5-4 combines with J gene TRBJ2-1; TRBD2 matches 7 bases. Germline V gene sequence: CDR1 SGHNT, CDR2 YYREEE (reference sequence). Germline trimming cut 2 bases from V and 2 bases from J; bases unmatched to any gene: 7. The CDR3 length is 16 residues.